The rows below give T cell receptor beta chains drawn from one sample of a study of response to subunit inactivated influenza vaccine. TCRdb ran MiXCR on the RT-PCR reads and lists one entry per CDR3 protein. The sample yields around 790,000 distinct CDR3 sequences, 20% to 25% seen once. The specimen was PBMCs from blood, collected less than 6 days after vaccination. These receptors were taken from a man in his forties or fifties who received an inactivated influenza vaccine. The conserved cysteine and the conserved F or W are not part of the CDR3 here. Not all rows give a size; the values are once, few, many and, for expanded clones, a class.

size: many; V: TRBV20-1; CDR3: SAPTGHSNQPQH
size: -; V: TRBV20-1; CDR3: SASGGYEQY
size: few; V: TRBV20-1; CDR3: SARGVPDEQF
size: -; V: TRBV7-2; CDR3: ASSLVGLALKPYEQY
size: -; V: TRBV10-3; CDR3: AIGPQPGQGQLAGANVLT
size: few; V: TRBV27; CDR3: ASSLIPNEKLF
size: -; V: TRBV7-9; CDR3: ASSLGVGIEQF
size: -; V: TRBV10-3; CDR3: AISESGAHSPLH
size: -; V: TRBV19; CDR3: ASSIGDRGSGANVLT
size: many; V: TRBV20-1; CDR3: SAHGTAFEQY
size: -; V: TRBV12-3/TRBV12-4; CDR3: ASSPTGTASEQY
size: few; V: TRBV9; CDR3: ASSVDGIRRNEQF
size: -; V: TRBV6-5; CDR3: ASSYSQVGQGGYEQY
size: -; V: TRBV15; CDR3: ATSRDNAQPQH
size: -; V: TRBV24-1; CDR3: ATSDRTGGSYNEQF
size: few; V: TRBV7-6; CDR3: ASSLMSDTQY
size: many; V: TRBV6-2/TRBV6-3; CDR3: ASSRPGQGNTEAF
size: few; V: TRBV3-1; CDR3: ASSQDWGNYNEQF
size: -; V: TRBV4-3; CDR3: ASSQEGGRALAGRYNEQF
size: -; V: TRBV5-6; CDR3: ASSLLAGGERPQH
size: -; V: TRBV3-1; CDR3: ASSQEGGTYEQY
size: -; V: TRBV3-1; CDR3: ATSLAGKITDTQY
size: many; V: TRBV4-2; CDR3: ASSQELNTEAF
size: few; V: TRBV7-9; CDR3: ASRRGPTSRSTDTQY
size: many; V: TRBV12-3/TRBV12-4; CDR3: ASSSGRPYGYT
size: -; V: TRBV14; CDR3: ASSQEPYSEQY
size: few; V: TRBV7-8; CDR3: ASSPHGGQETQY
size: -; V: TRBV20-1; CDR3: SARSGDSYEQY
size: -; V: TRBV10-3; CDR3: AIRNPGTTEAF
size: -; V: TRBV18; CDR3: ASSPRTPASETSTDTQY
size: few; V: TRBV7-9; CDR3: ASSLRGAGIAGELF
size: -; V: TRBV5-1; CDR3: ASSKSSGSYEQY
size: few; V: TRBV28; CDR3: ASHPGTGLYEQY
size: few; V: TRBV20-1; CDR3: SARDQNGPYEQY
size: few; V: TRBV30; CDR3: AWSRDRGTEAF
size: -; V: TRBV5-1; CDR3: ASRLAAGSNTEAF
size: -; V: TRBV18; CDR3: ASSPPSAGELF
size: few; V: TRBV6-1; CDR3: ASTRTGIRTGYT
size: few; V: TRBV6-5; CDR3: ASSYRRLNTDTQY
size: once; V: TRBV20-1; CDR3: SARELGKYEQY
size: many; V: TRBV7-8; CDR3: ASSLLLGGFEQF
size: few; V: TRBV12-3/TRBV12-4; CDR3: ASSLSQGFSNQPQH
size: many; V: TRBV5-1; CDR3: ASSLRASGDNEQF
size: -; V: TRBV4-2; CDR3: ASSHIDNEQF
size: -; V: TRBV13; CDR3: ASSLGPVTDTQY
size: -; V: TRBV5-1; CDR3: ASNIASGQGGNEQF
size: -; V: TRBV5-1; CDR3: ASGPTIAGGTDTQY
size: -; V: TRBV12-3/TRBV12-4; CDR3: ASGKGTSGYNEQF
size: -; V: TRBV9; CDR3: ASSVDSGTTPSSYNEQF
size: few; V: TRBV14; CDR3: ASSQTTKQY
size: few; V: TRBV5-1; CDR3: ASTPGGLGNTQY
size: -; V: TRBV5-1; CDR3: ASSFGPGLTNYGYT